This T cell receptor (beta chain) is drawn from a study of CD8+ T cells in alopecia areata. Study at large: The protocol delivered tofacitinib for 6 to 18 months, then withdrew it for 6 months.

Germline lookup yields CDR1 MGHRA and CDR2 YSYEKL. V gave up 1 base and J gave up 1 base, with 12 bases separating them. The CDR3 runs to 16 residues. cDNA prepared by RNA extraction and subsequent reverse transcription served as the template for sequencing. Method: immunoSEQ multiplex PCR; TCRdb's copy keeps in-frame clones and lacks some. The data hold approximately 280,000 clones, with 55% to 75% observed a single time. Treatment reported: oral pan-JAK inhibitor, 5-10 mg twice daily. The receptor comes from a human donor with alopecia areata. The sample consisted of CD4+ T cells sorted from blood, taken at week 24, from a patient treated with tofacitinib. The chain is built from TRBV4-1 and TRBJ2-3; D ambiguous. The CDR3 DNA sequence: TGCGCCAGCAGCCAAGGACTGAGAGCAGGCACAGATACGCAGTATTTT. Its translation: CASSQGLRAGTDTQYF.